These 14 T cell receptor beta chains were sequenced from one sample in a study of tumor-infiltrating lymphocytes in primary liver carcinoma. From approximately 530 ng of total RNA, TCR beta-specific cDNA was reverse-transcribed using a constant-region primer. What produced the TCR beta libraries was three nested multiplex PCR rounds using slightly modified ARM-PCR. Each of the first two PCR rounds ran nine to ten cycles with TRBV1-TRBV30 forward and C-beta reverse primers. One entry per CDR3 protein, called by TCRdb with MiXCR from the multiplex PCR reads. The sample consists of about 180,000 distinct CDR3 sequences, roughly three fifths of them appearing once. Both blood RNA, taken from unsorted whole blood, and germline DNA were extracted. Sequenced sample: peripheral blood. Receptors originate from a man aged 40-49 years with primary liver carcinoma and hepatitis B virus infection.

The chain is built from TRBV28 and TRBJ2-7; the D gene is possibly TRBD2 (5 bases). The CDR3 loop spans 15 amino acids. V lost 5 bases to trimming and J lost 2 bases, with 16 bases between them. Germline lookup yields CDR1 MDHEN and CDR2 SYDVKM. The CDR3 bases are TGTGCCAGCAGTCCGCCCCTCCGGAGGACCTACGAGCAGTACTTC. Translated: CASSPPLRRTYEQYF.

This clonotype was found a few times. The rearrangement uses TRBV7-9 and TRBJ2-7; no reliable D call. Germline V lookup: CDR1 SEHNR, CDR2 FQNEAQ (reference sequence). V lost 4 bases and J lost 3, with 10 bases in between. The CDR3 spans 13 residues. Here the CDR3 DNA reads TGTGCCAGCAGCTCTGGGTGGGGCTACGAGCAGTACTTC. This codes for CASSSGWGYEQYF.

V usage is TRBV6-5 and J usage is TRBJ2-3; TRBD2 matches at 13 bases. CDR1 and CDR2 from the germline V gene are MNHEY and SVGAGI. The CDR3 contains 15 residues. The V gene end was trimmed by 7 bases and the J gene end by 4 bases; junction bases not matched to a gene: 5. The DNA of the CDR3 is TGTGCCAGCAACCCAGGACTAGCGGGAGCAGATACGCAGTATTTT. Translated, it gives CASNPGLAGADTQYF.

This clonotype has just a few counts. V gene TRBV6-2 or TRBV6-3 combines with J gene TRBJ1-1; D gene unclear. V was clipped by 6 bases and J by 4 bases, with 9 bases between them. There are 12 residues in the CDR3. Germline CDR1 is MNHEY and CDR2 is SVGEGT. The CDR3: CASRTSPTEAFF. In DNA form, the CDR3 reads TGTGCCAGCAGAACCTCTCCCACTGAAGCTTTCTTT.

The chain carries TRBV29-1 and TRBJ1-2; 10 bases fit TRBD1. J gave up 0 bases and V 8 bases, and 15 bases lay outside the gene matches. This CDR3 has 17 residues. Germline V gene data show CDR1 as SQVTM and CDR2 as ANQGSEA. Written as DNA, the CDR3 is TGCAGCATTGCCCTGACAGGGGGCACAACCGCTAACTATGGCTACACCTTC. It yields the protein CSIALTGGTTANYGYTF.

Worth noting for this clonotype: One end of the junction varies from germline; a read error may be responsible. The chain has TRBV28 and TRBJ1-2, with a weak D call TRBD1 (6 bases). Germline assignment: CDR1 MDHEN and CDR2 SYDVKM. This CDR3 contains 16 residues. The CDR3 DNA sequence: TGTGTCAGCAGTAGGGGGGTAGGGAGGAGAGACTATGGCTACACCTTC. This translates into CVSSRGVGRRDYGYTF.

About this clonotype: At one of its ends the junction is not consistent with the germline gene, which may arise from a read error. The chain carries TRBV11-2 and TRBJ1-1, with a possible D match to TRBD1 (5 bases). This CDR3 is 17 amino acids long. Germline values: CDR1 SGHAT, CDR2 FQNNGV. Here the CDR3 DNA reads TGTGCCAGCAGCTATAGTCGGCCGGGGGATGGGAACACTGAAGCTTTATTT. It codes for CASSYSRPGDGNTEALF.

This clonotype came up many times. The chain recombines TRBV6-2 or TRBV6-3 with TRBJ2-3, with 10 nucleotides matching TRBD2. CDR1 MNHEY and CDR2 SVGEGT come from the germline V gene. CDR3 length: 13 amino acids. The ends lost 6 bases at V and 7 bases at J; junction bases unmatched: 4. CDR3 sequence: CASSWGLANTQYF. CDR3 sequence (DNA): TGTGCCAGCAGCTGGGGACTAGCGAATACGCAGTATTTT.

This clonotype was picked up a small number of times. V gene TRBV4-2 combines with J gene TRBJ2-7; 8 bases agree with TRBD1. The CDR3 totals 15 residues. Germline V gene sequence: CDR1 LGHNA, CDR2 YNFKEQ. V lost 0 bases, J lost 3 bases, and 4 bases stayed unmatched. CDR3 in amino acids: CASSQEPGQDYEQYF. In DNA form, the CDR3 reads TGTGCCAGCAGCCAAGAGCCGGGACAGGACTACGAGCAGTACTTC.

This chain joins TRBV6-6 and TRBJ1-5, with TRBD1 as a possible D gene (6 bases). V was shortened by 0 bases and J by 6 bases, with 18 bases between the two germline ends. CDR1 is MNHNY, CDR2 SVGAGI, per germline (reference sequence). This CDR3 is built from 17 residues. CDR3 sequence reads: CASSYSGRGGKSQPQHF. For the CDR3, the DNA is TGTGCCAGCAGTTACTCGGGCAGGGGTGGGAAAAGTCAGCCCCAGCATTTT.

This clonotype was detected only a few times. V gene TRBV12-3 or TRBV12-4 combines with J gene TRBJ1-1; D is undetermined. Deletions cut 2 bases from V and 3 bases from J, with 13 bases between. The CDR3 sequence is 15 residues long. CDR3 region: CASSLLAAGDTEAFF. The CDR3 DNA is TGTGCCAGCAGTTTACTGGCGGCCGGCGACACTGAAGCTTTCTTT.

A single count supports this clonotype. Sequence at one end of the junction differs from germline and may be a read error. This CDR3 is CASSFPGSNDQYF. CDR3 bases: TGTGCCAGCAGTTTCCCAGGGAGCAACGATCAGTACTTC. The chain uses TRBV12-3 or TRBV12-4 and TRBJ2-7; D assignment may be TRBD1 or TRBD2 (5 bases each). The CDR3 extends over 13 amino acids.

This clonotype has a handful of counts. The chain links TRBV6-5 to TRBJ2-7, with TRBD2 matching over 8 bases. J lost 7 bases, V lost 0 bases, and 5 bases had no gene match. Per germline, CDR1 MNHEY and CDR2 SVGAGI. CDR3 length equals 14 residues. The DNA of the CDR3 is TGTGCCAGCAGTTACTCTGGACGGGGGGGTGAGCAGTACTTC. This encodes CASSYSGRGGEQYF.

The CDR3, as DNA: TGTGCCAGCAGTGTGGACGAAATTTACAATGAGCAGTTCTTC. Translated: CASSVDEIYNEQFF. The V call is TRBV25-1, the J call TRBJ2-1; no clear D gene. The V and J ends lost 4 bases and 4 bases respectively, with 11 bases between them. Germline lookup yields CDR1 MGHDK and CDR2 SYGVNS. The CDR3 extends over 14 amino acids.